The present T cell receptor (beta chain) was sequenced within a study of T cells in tuberculosis (dated by TCRdb to 2017 to 2018). About the full investigation: In the study, CD1B tetramers and high-throughput TCR immunosequencing were combined to characterize T cells specific for the mycobacterial lipid antigen glucose monomycolate (GMM). In a South African clinical cohort, IGRA-negative adolescents, IGRA-positive adolescents with latent tuberculosis and adults with active tuberculosis were compared, with roughly 9 people in each group. PBMC from patients with active tuberculosis were archived either before the start of standard anti-tuberculosis treatment or within 7 days of starting that treatment.

Note on this clone: The specificity of this receptor is unknown. Base qualities are not recorded, but no much larger clone differs from it by a single base.

TCR libraries were generated with the immunoSEQ multiplex PCR assay, using TCR-beta and/or TCR-alpha/delta assays for each sample. Amplified TCR libraries were sequenced on the Illumina high-throughput platform. From the authors' description of their analysis: Clustering and dimensionality reduction relied on pairwise TCRdist distances among GMM-specific receptors from T cells that were either sorted ex vivo or expanded in vitro. Each clinical repertoire received a mean NN-distance score, defined as the average TCRdist to the nearest 10% of tetramer-positive reference sequences. GEM TCR motif frequency was calculated as the fraction of unique TCRs that matched known GEM sequences by V/J usage and CDR3 length. Linear discriminant analysis with leave-one-out cross-validation, implemented in scikit-learn, was used to classify active tuberculosis. TCRdb retrieved this table from immuneACCESS and kept in-frame rearrangements only. Not all clones are present; in checked studies, unresolved V genes account for under half, and no reason is known for the remainder. That table supplies the V and J calls and clone size; D and trimming were determined from the DNA. Within this sample are more than 30,000 clones, with approximately 95% of them counted one time only. The ten biggest clones cover more than 4% of the sample.

The time point label, as the study defines it: new active TB diagnosis, blood taken before or within 7 days of starting treatment. The active tuberculosis patients were newly diagnosed, HIV-seronegative South African adults aged 18 years or older. Confirmation of active tuberculosis came from positive sputum smear microscopy and/or a positive M. tuberculosis culture. Unsorted cryopreserved PBMC were immunosequenced, covering on average approximately 90,000 T cells per clinical donor. Via the germline V gene, CDR1 is SNHLY and CDR2 FYNNEI. Inclusive of the bounding cysteine and phenylalanine, the CDR3 is 13 residues long. Here the CDR3 DNA is all that survives: 39 bases in frame from base 1. V loses 6 bases of germline sequence and J loses 13 bases, and the interval between the two ends is 16 bases. Points the paper makes about the study in general: Active tuberculosis TCR-alpha repertoires showed smaller mean NN-distances to GMM-specific TCRs than IGRA-negative controls, suggesting clonal expansion of these TCRs. Using GEM motif frequencies, a classifier achieved over 55% accuracy, whereas a classifier built on the diverse GMM-specific repertoire got to roughly 90% accuracy (AUROC 0.90). Clinical samples were selected based on which cryopreserved specimens were available, and the active tuberculosis cases were adults whereas the controls were adolescents. The smaller NN-distances were partly driven by shorter CDR3-alpha lengths in active tuberculosis patients, and the difference for TCR-beta did not reach statistical significance.

Rearrangement joined TRBV2 to TRBJ1-6, with the D gene uncertain. The TCR originated in an adult with tuberculosis. The specimen was PBMCs, collected at tuberculosis diagnosis. This receptor has the CDR3 CASSPNDRGPLHF. The bases are TGTGCCAGCAGCCCCAACGACCGAGGGCCCCTCCACTTT.